This TCR beta chain was documented in a study of shared clonotypes between healthy human individuals. Study-wide background: Three CD4 naive, three CD4 memory, two CD8 naive and one CD8 memory plate were used per donor. Study-wide points: Shared clonotypes across all four donors exceeded non-shared ones in generation probability. Sampling was confined to blood; repertoires within tissues likely differ.

Produced via immunoSEQ multiplex PCR; TCRdb's table is partial and in-frame only. The repertoire holds over 1.4 million clones, with 95% to 97% as singletons. As concerns this clone: Its antigen is not identified.

CDR3 length: 13 amino acids. V lost 2 bases and J 9 bases, leaving 12 bases between the germline ends. CDR1 is SGHTA and CDR2 is FQGNSA in the germline V gene. This TCR derives from a man aged 30 to 45 in good health. Sequencing was performed on naive CD4+ T cells sorted from blood. Documented subset: CD45RA+ positively selected. V usage is TRBV7-2 and J usage is TRBJ2-3, with D hard to call. The CDR3 is CASSLSPQDTQYF. The CDR3 nucleotides are TGTGCCAGCAGCTTATCCCCCCAAGACACGCAGTATTTT.